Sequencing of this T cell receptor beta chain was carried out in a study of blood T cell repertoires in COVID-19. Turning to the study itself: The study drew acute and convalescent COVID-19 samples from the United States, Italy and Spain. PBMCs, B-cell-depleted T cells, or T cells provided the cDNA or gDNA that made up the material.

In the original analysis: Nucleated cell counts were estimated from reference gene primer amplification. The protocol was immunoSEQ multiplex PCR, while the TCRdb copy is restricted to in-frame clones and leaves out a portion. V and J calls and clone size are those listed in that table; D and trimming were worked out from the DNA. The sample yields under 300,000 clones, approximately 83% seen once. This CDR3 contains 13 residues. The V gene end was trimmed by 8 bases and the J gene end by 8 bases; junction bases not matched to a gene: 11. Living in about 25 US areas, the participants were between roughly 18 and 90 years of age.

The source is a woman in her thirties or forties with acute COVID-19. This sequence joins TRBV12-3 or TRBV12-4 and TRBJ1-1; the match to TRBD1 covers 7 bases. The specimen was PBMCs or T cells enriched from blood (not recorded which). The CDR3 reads CASYPFDRAEAFF. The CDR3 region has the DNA TGTGCCAGCTACCCTTTCGACAGGGCGGAAGCTTTCTTT.